One sample yielded the 32 T cell receptor beta chains listed below, sequenced in a study of T-cell memory formation after mild COVID-19 (dated by TCRdb to 2020 to 2023). The library was obtained by 5' RACE. This sample was sequenced with an Illumina NovaSeq 6000. TCRdb itself trimmed the public reads at Q25 with fastp, ran MiXCR and retained productive beta chains. Every CDR3 protein is listed once, alongside the most common genes and DNA of its rows. Within this sample are just under 550,000 distinct CDR3 sequences, with around 21% of them counted one time only. Around 12% of the sample is taken by the ten largest. Sample: PBMCs or a T cell subset sorted from them (not recorded which). The receptors shown here come from an adult woman who had mild COVID-19 (a few samples of this study predate the infection). The sample titles of this study are shuffled in the database, so cell type and time point are left out; the donor was told from shared clones.

This clonotype was counted a few times. The chain links TRBV9 to TRBJ1-2, with 7 positions matching TRBD1. CDR3 length: 15 residues. Germline CDR1 reads SGDLS; CDR2 reads YYNGEE. The J segment lost 6 bases and the V segment lost 7 bases, leaving 15 bases of the junction unmatched. The CDR3 nucleotides read TGTGCCAGCGGCCCCACCGGGACAGTTTCGAATGGCTACACCTTC. It translates to CASGPTGTVSNGYTF.

The chain links TRBV6-5 to TRBJ2-5; 14 bases are shared with TRBD2. From germline, CDR1 is MNHEY and CDR2 SVGAGI. The CDR3 runs to 16 residues. V was pared by 2 bases and J by 4 bases, with 3 bases of the junction left unmatched. CDR3 region: CASSYTGLAGGETQYF. CDR3 coding DNA: TGTGCCAGCAGTTACACCGGACTAGCGGGAGGAGAGACCCAGTACTTC.

The chain recombines TRBV5-1 with TRBJ2-7; D is unresolved. CDR3 size: 14 residues. Per germline, CDR1 SGHRS and CDR2 YFSETQ. The V gene lost 0 bases and the J gene lost 0 bases, with 7 bases spanning the gap. The CDR3 region is CASSLGATSYEQYF. In DNA, the CDR3 is TGCGCCAGCAGCTTGGGGGCTACCTCCTACGAGCAGTACTTC. The whole variable domain, filled in from reference TRBV5-1 and TRBJ2-7, reads KAGVTQTPRYLIKTRGQQVTLSCSPISGHRSVSWYQQTPGQGLQFLFEYFSETQRNKGNFPGRFSGRQFSNSRSEMNVSTLELGDSALYLCASSLGATSYEQYFGPGTRLTVT.

This clonotype appeared a few times. The chain links TRBV3-1 to TRBJ1-6; D remains ambiguous. V was trimmed by 5 bases and J by 10 bases, leaving 15 bases between them. The germline gives CDR1 LGHDT, CDR2 YNNKEL (reference sequence). The CDR3 is made up of 14 amino acids. CDR3 sequence: CASSIYIGESPLHF. The CDR3 coding sequence is TGTGCCAGCAGCATATATATCGGGGAGTCACCCCTCCACTTT.

The chain has TRBV29-1 and TRBJ1-1; maybe TRBD1 (5 bases). Germline V CDR1 and CDR2: SQVTM, ANQGSEA. Trimming took 5 bases from V and 0 from J, leaving 10 bases between them. This CDR3 is 13 amino acids long. The CDR3 region has the DNA TGCAGCGTTCCGGGACCAGTGAACACTGAAGCTTTCTTT. Translated, it gives CSVPGPVNTEAFF.

The chain joins TRBV5-1 to TRBJ1-1, with D possibly matching TRBD1 (6 bases). V was trimmed by 3 bases and J by 4 bases, leaving 13 bases between them. The CDR3 totals 14 residues. Germline V gene data show CDR1 as SGHRS and CDR2 as YFSETQ. In DNA, the CDR3 is TGCGCCAGCAGCTCACAACAGGGTACCACTGAAGCTTTCTTT. Its protein product is CASSSQQGTTEAFF.

This clonotype was recorded many times. J is TRBJ2-1 and V is TRBV7-9, with D possibly matching TRBD1 (6 bases). Trimming took off 5 bases at V and 8 bases at J, with 22 bases between the two ends. Germline V lookup: CDR1 SEHNR, CDR2 FQNEAQ (reference sequence). The CDR3 covers 16 residues. CDR3 sequence: CASSAPTRGDIYEQFF. CDR3 in DNA: TGTGCCAGCAGCGCTCCAACAAGAGGGGACATTTATGAGCAGTTCTTC.

This clonotype appeared a few times. The DNA of the CDR3 is TGTGCCAGCAGCTTGGTTCCCGGGACAGGGTCCGAGCAGTACTTC. This sequence encodes CASSLVPGTGSEQYF. The rearrangement uses TRBV5-5 and TRBJ2-7; 9 nucleotides match TRBD1. Germline lookup yields CDR1 SGHKS and CDR2 YYEKEE (reference sequence). The CDR3 runs 15 residues. The trim removed 0 bases at V and 6 bases at J, leaving 7 bases unmatched.

CDR3 DNA sequence: TGTGCCAGCTCCGTAGCAACTAATGAAAAACTGTTTTTT. Amino acid sequence: CASSVATNEKLFF. The gene calls are TRBV19 and TRBJ1-4, with D unclear. Germline CDR1 is LNHDA and CDR2 is SQIVND (reference sequence). This CDR3 has 13 amino acids. The V end lost 9 bases, the J end lost 0 bases, and 8 bases lay between the germline ends.

The table lists this clonotype with a few counts. The chain recombines TRBV29-1 with TRBJ2-3; either TRBD1 or TRBD2 may supply D (5 bases each). The CDR3 covers 13 residues. Trimming took 8 bases from V and 2 from J, leaving 14 bases between them. Germline V gives CDR1 SQVTM, CDR2 ANQGSEA. In DNA, the CDR3 is TGCAGCTTGAGGGGTGGACTCACAGATACGCAGTATTTT. Translation: CSLRGGLTDTQYF.

A few counts support this clonotype. V usage is TRBV4-1 and J usage is TRBJ1-1, with TRBD1 identical over 8 bases. This CDR3 has 13 residues. CDR1 MGHRA and CDR2 YSYEKL come from the germline V gene. V shed 4 bases and J 8 bases; nucleotides not matched to a gene: 6. The CDR3 sequence: CASSLYRDREAFF. CDR3 bases: TGCGCCAGCAGCCTTTACCGGGACAGGGAAGCTTTCTTT.

The chain joins TRBV5-1 to TRBJ1-1; 9 bases map to TRBD1. CDR3 length equals 16 residues. J lost 7 bases, V lost 4 bases, and 14 bases had no gene match. The germline V gene has CDR1 SGHRS and CDR2 YFSETQ. CDR3: CASSPTGTGQQGEAFF. In DNA, the CDR3 is TGCGCCAGCAGCCCTACCGGGACAGGGCAACAAGGTGAAGCTTTCTTT.

The chain recombines TRBV12-3 or TRBV12-4 with TRBJ2-3; D not resolved. The CDR3 consists of 14 residues. V lost 2 bases and J 6 bases, leaving 12 bases between the germline ends. The CDR3 sequence is CASSLRITVDTQYF. CDR3 bases: TGTGCCAGCAGTTTAAGGATAACCGTGGATACGCAGTATTTT.

V usage is TRBV6-6 and J usage is TRBJ1-6, with a tentative D call TRBD1 (6 bases). CDR1 is MNHNY, CDR2 SVGAGI, per germline (reference sequence). This CDR3 region has 14 residues. V was trimmed by 6 bases and J by 7 bases, leaving 13 bases between them. This CDR3 is CASRIQGFNSPLHF. The CDR3 DNA sequence: TGTGCCAGCAGGATACAGGGTTTCAATTCACCCCTCCACTTT.

This clonotype was detected a few times. The J gene is TRBJ2-5, the V gene TRBV11-2; the D gene is possibly TRBD1 (5 bases). The CDR3 is 15 amino acids. Germline lookup yields CDR1 SGHAT and CDR2 FQNNGV. Deletions cut 5 bases from V and 4 bases from J, with 17 bases between. CDR3 bases: TGTGCCAGCAGCGACCTTCAGGGAATGGTAGAGACCCAGTACTTC. The encoded protein is CASSDLQGMVETQYF.

This clonotype was found a few times. The chain recombines TRBV3-1 with TRBJ2-5, with 8 bases identical to TRBD2. The V and J ends lost 4 bases and 3 bases, in that order; junction bases with no gene match: 4. CDR1 and CDR2 from the germline V gene are LGHDT and YNNKEL (reference sequence). This CDR3 contains 14 residues. The CDR3 region is CASSRRGAEETQYF. The CDR3 region has the DNA TGTGCCAGCAGCCGGCGGGGGGCCGAAGAGACCCAGTACTTC.

This clonotype has just a few counts. This chain uses TRBV7-2 with TRBJ2-7; 9 nucleotides match TRBD2. Germline-derived CDR1 and CDR2 are SGHTA and FQGNSA. J was trimmed by 4 bases and V by 2 bases; bases with no gene match: 6. This CDR3 spans 15 amino acids. The CDR3 reads CASSLQRGAEYEQYF. CDR3 bases: TGTGCCAGCAGCTTACAGCGGGGGGCGGAGTACGAGCAGTACTTC.

This CDR3 is CASSLTPSGGSEQFF. The CDR3 coding sequence is TGTGCCAGCAGCTTAACCCCTAGCGGGGGTTCTGAGCAGTTCTTC. This chain connects TRBV7-3 to TRBJ2-1; TRBD2 matches 10 bases. The CDR3 is 15 residues long. Germline lookup yields CDR1 SGHTA and CDR2 FQGTGA. V trimming: 0 bases; J trimming: 9 bases; junction bases outside the gene matches: 5.

This rearrangement joins TRBV7-9 to TRBJ2-1, with 11 positions matching TRBD2. Trimming at V came to 6 bases and at J to 7 bases, leaving 8 bases not matched to a gene. The CDR3 is made up of 15 amino acids. Germline values: CDR1 SEHNR, CDR2 FQNEAQ (reference sequence). CDR3 coding DNA: TGTGCCAGCAGGTCTAAGGCTAGCGGGAGGAATGAGCAGTTCTTC. This sequence encodes CASRSKASGRNEQFF.

This clonotype was counted between two and nine times. V is TRBV7-2 and J is TRBJ2-1; D unclear. CDR1 is SGHTA and CDR2 is FQGNSA in the germline V gene. V was cut by 0 bases and J by 3 bases, with 6 bases left in between. This CDR3 comprises 14 residues. The CDR3 protein is CASSLAQVYNEQFF. In nucleotides, the CDR3 is TGTGCCAGCAGCTTAGCCCAGGTCTACAATGAGCAGTTCTTC.

The V gene is TRBV6-2 or TRBV6-3, the J gene TRBJ2-3; 10 bases are a match to TRBD2. In germline, CDR1 is MNHEY, CDR2 SVGEGT. The V segment lost 6 bases and the J segment 5 bases; nucleotides outside the gene matches: 5. The CDR3 sequence is 14 residues long. The CDR3 reads CASSPLAGLDTQYF. CDR3 bases: TGTGCCAGCAGCCCACTAGCGGGATTAGATACGCAGTATTTT.

J is TRBJ2-1 and V is TRBV6-2 or TRBV6-3; 10 bases match TRBD2. V trimming: 5 bases; J trimming: 0 bases; junction bases outside the gene matches: 22. Germline CDR1 and CDR2: MNHEY and SVGEGT. The CDR3 spans 22 residues. CDR3 in amino acids: CASSKTEVGSGRALSSYNEQFF. The CDR3 nucleotides are TGTGCCAGCAGTAAAACGGAGGTGGGCAGCGGGAGGGCCCTGAGCTCCTACAATGAGCAGTTCTTC.

The chain combines TRBV29-1 with TRBJ2-3, with D unclear. With 4 bases removed from V and 3 bases from J, the gap between germline ends came to 11 bases. This CDR3 comprises 13 residues. Germline loops: CDR1 SQVTM, CDR2 ANQGSEA. CDR3 loop: CSVVGRQTDTQYF. The CDR3 DNA is TGCAGCGTTGTGGGTCGGCAAACAGATACGCAGTATTTT.

This chain links TRBV18 with TRBJ2-7; D perhaps matches TRBD1 (7 bases). Germline lookup yields CDR1 KGHSH and CDR2 LQKENI. The CDR3 runs to 17 residues. V was cut by 6 bases and J by 6 bases, with 27 bases left in between. The CDR3 bases are TGTGCCAGCTCGGAGGGACCTGGGACAGAGATTTTGGGCGAGCAGTACTTC. This translates into CASSEGPGTEILGEQYF.

The V and J genes are TRBV6-5 and TRBJ1-2; no clear D. From germline, CDR1 is MNHEY and CDR2 SVGAGI. V lost 2 bases, J lost 4 bases, and 8 bases lay in between. The CDR3 contains 13 residues. CDR3 sequence: CASSYVGSYGYTF. The CDR3 nucleotides read TGTGCCAGCAGTTACGTGGGGTCCTATGGCTACACCTTC.

This chain joins TRBV6-6 and TRBJ2-1; tentatively, D is TRBD2 (6 bases). The V gene's germline CDR1 is MNHNY and CDR2 SVGAGI (reference sequence). Trimming removed 7 bases from V and 10 bases from J, with 17 bases in between. This CDR3 is 13 amino acids long. The CDR3 nucleotides read TGTGCCAGCATCGGGGAGGTGGGCTGGGAGCAGTTCTTC. Translating gives CASIGEVGWEQFF.

The chain joins TRBV11-3 to TRBJ1-1, with D perhaps TRBD1 (6 bases). V was clipped by 5 bases and J by 0 bases, with 13 bases between them. The CDR3 totals 15 residues. The germline V gene encodes CDR1 SGHNT and CDR2 YENEEA. Here the CDR3 reads CASSPGVGLNTEAFF. For the CDR3, the DNA is TGTGCCAGCAGCCCAGGGGTCGGGTTGAACACTGAAGCTTTCTTT.

The chain is built from TRBV6-2 or TRBV6-3 and TRBJ2-5; the match to TRBD1 covers 8 bases. The CDR3 is 15 residues long. V dropped 5 bases and J dropped 2; count of bases not matched to a gene: 7. Germline CDR1 MNHEY, CDR2 SVGEGT. DNA for the CDR3: TGTGCCAGCAGTCGGGACAGGATAGTGCAAGAGACCCAGTACTTC. This codes for CASSRDRIVQETQYF.

The chain has TRBV5-6 and TRBJ2-5; 8 bases align to TRBD1. CDR3 length equals 18 residues. Germline CDR1 SGHDT, CDR2 YYEEEE. The ends lost 4 bases at V and 5 bases at J; junction bases unmatched: 19. CDR3 DNA sequence: TGTGCCAGCAGCCGCTATCCACCCGGGACAGGCGAACGGGAGACCCAGTACTTC. Amino acids: CASSRYPPGTGERETQYF.

The V and J genes are TRBV18 and TRBJ2-2; TRBD1 aligns across 7 bases. CDR1 KGHSH and CDR2 LQKENI come from the germline V gene. V lost 3 bases to trimming and J lost 2 bases; unmatched junction nucleotides: 6. The CDR3 is 16 amino acids. The CDR3 sequence: CASSPRGQSNTGELFF. The DNA for the CDR3 is TGTGCCAGCTCACCTCGGGGACAGTCCAACACCGGGGAGCTGTTTTTT.

V is TRBV10-3 and J is TRBJ2-7, with D perhaps being TRBD1 or TRBD2 (5 bases each). V dropped 10 bases and J dropped 8 bases, with 15 bases sitting between them. CDR3 length: 11 amino acids. Germline values: CDR1 ENHRY, CDR2 SYGVKD. CDR3 bases: TGTGCCACCGGGACCGACCGGCAGCAGTACTTC. Amino acids: CATGTDRQQYF.

This clonotype was seen a handful of times. The chain uses TRBV5-1 and TRBJ2-2; D could derive from TRBD1 or TRBD2 (5 bases each). The germline V gene has CDR1 SGHRS and CDR2 YFSETQ. V gave up 4 bases and J gave up 1 base, with 11 bases separating them. This CDR3 comprises 15 residues. Here the CDR3 reads CASSRGAQNTGELFF. The CDR3 DNA follows: TGCGCCAGCAGCCGAGGGGCCCAGAACACCGGGGAGCTGTTTTTT. The full variable domain, rest sourced from reference TRBV5-1 and TRBJ2-2, is KAGVTQTPRYLIKTRGQQVTLSCSPISGHRSVSWYQQTPGQGLQFLFEYFSETQRNKGNFPGRFSGRQFSNSRSEMNVSTLELGDSALYLCASSRGAQNTGELFFGEGSRLTVL.